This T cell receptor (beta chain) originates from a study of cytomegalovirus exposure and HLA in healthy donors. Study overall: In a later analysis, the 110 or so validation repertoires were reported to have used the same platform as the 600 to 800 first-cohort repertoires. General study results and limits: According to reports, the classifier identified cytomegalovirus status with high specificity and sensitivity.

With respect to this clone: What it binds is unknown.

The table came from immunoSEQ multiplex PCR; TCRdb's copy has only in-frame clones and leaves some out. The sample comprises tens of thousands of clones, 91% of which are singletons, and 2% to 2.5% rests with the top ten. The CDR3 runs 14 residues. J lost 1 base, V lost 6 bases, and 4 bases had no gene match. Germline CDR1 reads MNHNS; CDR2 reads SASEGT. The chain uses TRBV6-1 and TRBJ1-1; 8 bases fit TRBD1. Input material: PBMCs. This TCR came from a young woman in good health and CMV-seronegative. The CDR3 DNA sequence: TGTGCCAGCAGCTGGACAGGGCGGAACACTGAAGCTTTCTTT. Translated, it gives CASSWTGRNTEAFF.